This note documents a single T cell receptor (beta chain) sequence. This clonotype was detected ten times or more. It lacks a known antigen. No qualities accompany the bases; no much larger clone lies one base away. From its cysteine to its phenylalanine, the CDR3 spans 15 amino acids. The DNA shown is the 45-base CDR3, in frame from base 1. The V and J ends are trimmed by 5 bases and 0 bases, leaving 13 bases between them. CDR1 and CDR2, per the germline V gene, are SNHLY and FYNNEI. These data originate in a study of regulatory T cells in long-lasting Graves disease (dated by TCRdb to about 2021). For the wider study: Patients with newly diagnosed Graves' disease had been on antithyroid drugs for under 3 months. A total of some 33 samples were covered by TCR sequencing, comprising approximately 13 persistent and 20 newly diagnosed Graves' disease patients. Patients with persistent Graves' disease were compared with patients with newly diagnosed Graves' disease using TCR sequencing and RNA sequencing of peripheral blood. The study was registered as a clinical trial and conducted in China.

Findings and caveats that apply to the study as a whole: Sequencing and analysis were limited to the TCR beta chain. Peripheral blood alone was examined, since thyroid tissue, which constituted the primary lesion, could not be accessed. Patients with persistent disease shared more public clonotypes (fewer than 3,000) than newly diagnosed patients did (roughly 970). Preferential use of TRBV28, TRBJ1-2 and TRBJ2-5 was observed in persistent disease, whereas TRBV20-1 and TRBJ2-1 were favored in newly diagnosed disease. Compared with newly diagnosed patients, persistent Graves' disease patients had lower TCR Shannon entropy and fewer highly expanded clones, which suggests clonal expansion. The authors acknowledged the small sample size as a limitation that may reduce accuracy.

Libraries came from multiplex PCR. The instrument given in TCRdb is Illumina HiSeq 4000. To build TCR beta libraries, CDR3 regions were amplified by Arm-PCR using iRepertoire HTBI primers. Gel purification was performed on PCR products prior to sequencing. The authors processed their data as follows. Gene usage analysis of CDR3 amino acid clonotypes relied on the approximately 60 TRBV and 15 or so TRBJ segments identified across samples. Filtered high-quality paired reads were merged into contigs using COPE and FqMerger. BLAST was used to align contigs to IMGT TRBV, TRBD and TRBJ reference genes, and CDR3 was defined according to IMGT. Any clonotype with a frequency above 0.1% was classified as a highly expanded clone. Shannon entropy was used to measure repertoire diversity, and the Gini coefficient was used to measure V-J evenness. A clonotype found in more than one individual was treated as public. The public reads were reprocessed in TCRdb via fastp at Q25 and MiXCR, keeping in-frame beta chains. Entries are consolidated by CDR3 protein sequence, retaining the most common genes and DNA. Clone size and V and J calls follow TCRdb, not the original study. Across this sample there are 530,000 or so distinct CDR3 sequences, with roughly 13% seen only once. About 10% of the sample goes to the ten largest clones.

Read against the paper, the sample's time point label means: newly diagnosed GD, antithyroid drugs for less than 3 months. RNA was extracted from PBMCs in TRIzol for both TCR sequencing and RNA sequencing. The diagnosis of Graves' disease was made according to American Thyroid Association guidelines. The patients came from an endocrinology department in Xi'an, China. From each patient, 8 to 10 milliliters of peripheral blood was collected into an EDTA anticoagulant tube. Ficoll Paque Plus density gradient separation was used to isolate PBMCs, and no further T cell sorting was performed. An Agilent 2100 Bioanalyzer and agarose gel were used to check RNA quality, and a NanoDrop 2000 was used to measure RNA concentration. The same specimen was also included in a second study, on T cells in Graves' hyperthyroidism and ophthalmopathy. Per that second paper: A patient counted as having stable Graves' hyperthyroidism if no progression to ophthalmopathy occurred over 18 months of follow-up. Hyperthyroidism patients were aged 18 to 65 years and newly diagnosed, with disease duration of less than 2 months. The study excluded patients with uncontrolled infections, other autoimmune diseases, pregnancy or lactation. Diagnoses were established on the basis of clinical symptoms, serum thyroxine and TRAb, thyroid ultrasound, and orbital computed tomography. The first round of RT-PCR for the TCR CDR3 was performed with the HTBI primer set and the Qiagen OneStep RT-PCR kit. Most expanded thyroid clonotypes (frequency above 0.001) were also detected in blood, suggesting blood repertoires may reflect thyroid immune responses. In cross-validation, a model built on a 13 V-J signature told ophthalmopathy apart from stable hyperthyroidism with approximately 90% sensitivity and roughly 83% specificity, and in testing the same model reached 80%/75%. In validation, the model predicted progression to ophthalmopathy with 60% to 71% sensitivity and over 72% specificity, a median of 6.5 months before onset. TCR V-J signatures able to tell the groups apart were searched for in a discovery cohort of 95 to 100 patients, of whom more than 40 had Graves' ophthalmopathy and roughly 59 had stable Graves' hyperthyroidism. An independent validation cohort of fewer than 20 hyperthyroidism patients and about 15 patients who later progressed to ophthalmopathy tested prospective prediction of ophthalmopathy. The 90 to 100 discovery patients were randomly split 7:3 into training and test sets. The study also compared thyroid tissue and blood T-cell repertoires from more than 5 Graves' hyperthyroidism patients. Once sampling was done, hyperthyroidism patients were given methimazole at a starting dose of 30 mg daily, whereas ophthalmopathy patients were given high-dose intravenous methylprednisolone. Libraries were constructed in a second round of multiplex PCR, after which size selection and purification were carried out. Paired-end sequencing of the libraries was performed with 100 bp reads on an Illumina HiSeq2000. Raw data were processed with SOAPnuke, discarding reads with adapters, uncalled bases, mean Phred below 15, or no exact constant-primer or identifier match. High-quality paired reads were merged with COPE v1.2.5, and unique nucleotide sequences were defined as clonotypes. MiTCR v1.1 was used to align the clonotypes against IMGT TRBV, TRBD and TRBJ reference segments. The analysis was restricted to V-J combinations with a frequency above 0.0001, which together covered about 99% of the repertoires. A TCS score was defined as the ratio of F50 (clonal expansion) to E x V (chaos), with BLOSUM62-based TCRdist applied between CDR3 peptides within each V-J. Welch's t-statistics and random forest reduced roughly 530 V-J features to about 12, which were used in a naive Bayes classifier (R e1071). No statistical method was used to set the sample size in advance, and investigators knew the group allocation. TCR Vbeta CDR3 sequencing of 135 peripheral blood samples (over 40 ophthalmopathy, 75 hyperthyroidism and approximately 17 progressor patients) is reported in the paper.

The origin of this receptor is a man aged 25 to 40 with Graves disease. Donor details come from another sample of the same person, matched by shared clones. The sequencing used peripheral blood mononuclear cells (PBMCs), collected at new diagnosis, from a patient treated with antithyroid drugs. In this chain, TRBV2 is recombined with TRBJ1-1; the D segment could be TRBD1, given 6 matching bases. The DNA sequence reads TGTGCCAGCAGTTACAGGGACTTGATGAACACTGAAGCTTTCTTT. Its amino acids are CASSYRDLMNTEAFF.